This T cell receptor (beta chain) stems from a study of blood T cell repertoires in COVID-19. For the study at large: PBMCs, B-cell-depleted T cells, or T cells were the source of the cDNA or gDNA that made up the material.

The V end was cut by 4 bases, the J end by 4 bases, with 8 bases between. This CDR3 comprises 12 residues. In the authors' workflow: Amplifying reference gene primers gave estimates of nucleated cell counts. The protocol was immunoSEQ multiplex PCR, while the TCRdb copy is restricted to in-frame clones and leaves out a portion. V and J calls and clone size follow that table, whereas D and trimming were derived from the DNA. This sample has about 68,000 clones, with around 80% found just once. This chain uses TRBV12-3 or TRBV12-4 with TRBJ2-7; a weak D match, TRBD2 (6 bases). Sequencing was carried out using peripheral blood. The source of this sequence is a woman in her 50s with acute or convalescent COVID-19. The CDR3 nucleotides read TGTGCCAGCAGTTACGGGAGTTACGAGCAGTACTTC. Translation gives CASSYGSYEQYF.